Below are 17 T cell receptor beta chains sequenced from a single sample in a study of technical replicates of blood from four donors. The method was immunoSEQ multiplex PCR; TCRdb's version includes in-frame clones alone and lacks a portion of them. This sample has around 50,000 clones, with approximately 95% found just once. Sequenced material: T cells isolated from PBMCs. The origin of the receptors is a human donor in good health.

The gene calls are TRBV5-1 and TRBJ2-2, with D hard to call. This CDR3 contains 15 residues. Germline V gene data show CDR1 as SGHRS and CDR2 as YFSETQ. V was shortened by 7 bases and J by 3 bases, with 16 bases between the two germline ends. CDR3 sequence: CASALQAAYTGELFF. The CDR3 DNA reads TGCGCCAGCGCTCTTCAGGCAGCCTACACCGGGGAGCTGTTTTTT.

The chain couples TRBV5-1 to TRBJ2-7; tentatively, D is TRBD2 (6 bases). The CDR3 covers 13 residues. Germline V gives CDR1 SGHRS, CDR2 YFSETQ. Trimming shortened V by 2 bases and J by 5 bases, and 11 bases separated the two germline ends. Here the CDR3 DNA reads TGCGCCAGCAGCTTTGGAGGGGAAGACGAGCAGTACTTC. Residues: CASSFGGEDEQYF.

The chain has TRBV29-1 and TRBJ1-4; tentatively, D is TRBD1 (5 bases). CDR1 SQVTM and CDR2 ANQGSEA come from the germline V gene. CDR3 length equals 12 residues. V shed 4 bases and J shed 12 bases, with 15 bases lying between them. The CDR3 loop is CSVGQSLEELFF. The CDR3 DNA reads TGCAGCGTTGGACAGAGCCTCGAGGAACTGTTTTTT.

This clone was recorded only once. The chain combines TRBV4-1 with TRBJ2-2; 12 nucleotides align to TRBD2. The CDR3 has 16 amino acids. Trimming cost V 1 base and J 4 bases; bases outside gene matches: 1. The V gene's germline CDR1 is MGHRA and CDR2 YSYEKL. The CDR3 protein is CASSQGLAGVTGELFF. The CDR3, as DNA: TGCGCCAGCAGCCAAGGACTAGCGGGAGTCACCGGGGAGCTGTTTTTT.

The J gene is TRBJ1-2, the V gene TRBV27; 7 bases match TRBD1. Trimming removed 3 bases from V and 4 bases from J; junction bases left unmatched: 8. The CDR3 runs 15 residues. Germline values: CDR1 MNHEY, CDR2 SMNVEV (reference sequence). The CDR3 nucleotides read TGTGCCAGCAGTTTCGACAGGGTCCAGAGCTATGGCTACACCTTC. This codes for CASSFDRVQSYGYTF.

This rearrangement joins TRBV5-8 to TRBJ2-7, with D perhaps matching TRBD1 (6 bases). Trimming removed 2 bases at V and 4 bases at J, with 13 bases between. CDR1 is SGHTS, CDR2 YDEGEE, per germline. CDR3 length: 14 residues. The DNA for the CDR3 is TGTGCCAGCAGCTTTTACAGGGAAGGATACGAGCAGTACTTC. Translating gives CASSFYREGYEQYF.

The chain is built from TRBV2 and TRBJ1-2; no clear D gene. CDR1 and CDR2 (germline): SNHLY, FYNNEI. The germline V and J ends were trimmed by 3 bases and 5 bases, with 7 bases remaining between them. The CDR3 is 12 residues long. The CDR3, as DNA: TGTGCCAGCAGTGACGAGCGGTATGGCTACACCTTC. Amino acids: CASSDERYGYTF. The full variable domain, completed using reference TRBV2 and TRBJ1-2, is EPEVTQTPSHQVTQMGQEVILRCVPISNHLYFYWYRQILGQKVEFLVSFYNNEISEKSEIFDDQFSVERPDGSNFTLKIRSTKLEDSAMYFCASSDERYGYTFGSGTRLTVV.

This chain uses TRBV6-5 with TRBJ1-2, with D perhaps matching TRBD1 (6 bases). V lost 8 bases to trimming and J lost 5 bases, with 12 bases between them. The V gene's germline CDR1 is MNHEY and CDR2 SVGAGI. This CDR3 comprises 12 residues. CDR3 residues: CASGGGGYGYTF. The CDR3 DNA reads TGTGCCAGCGGGGGGGGCGGTTATGGCTACACCTTC.

This chain uses TRBV30 with TRBJ2-3; 7 nucleotides line up with TRBD2. Germline CDR1 GTSNPN, CDR2 SVGIG (reference sequence). The CDR3 spans 14 residues. V lost 5 bases to trimming and J lost 1 base; unmatched junction nucleotides: 6. The CDR3: CAWGEGLGTDTQYF. The CDR3 DNA follows: TGTGCCTGGGGGGAGGGCCTGGGCACAGATACGCAGTATTTT.

The DNA for the CDR3 is TGCAGCGCTACGAGACAAAACACTGAAGCTTTCTTT. Its translation: CSATRQNTEAFF. This chain uses TRBV29-1 with TRBJ1-1, with D unresolved. The CDR3 is made up of 12 amino acids. V dropped 7 bases and J dropped 2 bases, with 11 bases sitting between them. Germline V gene sequence: CDR1 SQVTM, CDR2 ANQGSEA.

The V call is TRBV27, the J call TRBJ1-4; D perhaps matches TRBD1 (5 bases). Germline CDR1 and CDR2: MNHEY and SMNVEV (reference sequence). CDR3 length equals 14 residues. V was shortened by 2 bases and J by 7 bases, with 11 bases between the two germline ends. The CDR3 spells CASSLVGGGEKLFF. CDR3 in DNA: TGTGCCAGCAGTTTAGTCGGGGGAGGTGAAAAACTGTTTTTT.

This clone was observed once. The chain carries TRBV13 and TRBJ1-1, with D tentatively TRBD1 (5 bases). This CDR3 comprises 16 residues. V was pared by 5 bases and J by 0 bases, with 16 bases between. Germline V CDR1 and CDR2: PRHDT, FYEKMQ (reference sequence). The CDR3 sequence is CASSIYQVGLNTEAFF. The CDR3 DNA reads TGTGCCAGCAGCATATACCAGGTGGGGCTGAACACTGAAGCTTTCTTT.

DNA for the CDR3: TGTGCCAGCAGCCCCCGGGACAGGGTGGATGGCTACACCTTC. Its translation is CASSPRDRVDGYTF. V is TRBV7-9 and J is TRBJ1-2, with 9 bases lining up with TRBD1. The trim removed 5 bases at V and 6 bases at J, leaving 7 bases unmatched. The CDR3 sequence is 14 residues long. Germline V gives CDR1 SEHNR, CDR2 FQNEAQ (reference sequence).

This chain connects TRBV13 to TRBJ1-3; D remains ambiguous. The CDR3 consists of 13 residues. V dropped 5 bases and J dropped 0 bases, with 5 bases sitting between them. Germline-derived CDR1 and CDR2 are PRHDT and FYEKMQ (reference sequence). CDR3 sequence reads: CASSPSSGNTIYF. CDR3 in DNA: TGTGCCAGCAGCCCGAGCTCTGGAAACACCATATATTTT.

This chain connects TRBV4-3 to TRBJ1-2; D is ambiguous. The CDR3 runs to 15 residues. Germline V gives CDR1 LGHNA, CDR2 YSLEER. V lost 0 bases, J lost 4 bases, and 12 bases lay in between. CDR3 sequence reads: CASSQDFEVSYGYTF. CDR3 DNA sequence: TGCGCCAGCAGCCAAGATTTTGAGGTTTCCTATGGCTACACCTTC.

The chain couples TRBV6-5 to TRBJ2-1; 7 positions agree with TRBD2. J was trimmed by 12 bases and V by 0 bases; bases with no gene match: 8. The CDR3 loop spans 14 amino acids. The germline CDR1 and CDR2 sequences are MNHEY and SVGAGI. This CDR3 is CASSYSSVASGQFF. The CDR3 DNA reads TGTGCCAGCAGTTACTCGAGCGTTGCTAGCGGGCAGTTCTTC.

The genes are TRBV28 and TRBJ1-5; D may be TRBD1 (5 bases). Germline-derived CDR1 and CDR2 are MDHEN and SYDVKM. CDR3 size: 13 residues. The V end lost 6 bases, the J end lost 7 bases, and 13 bases lay between the germline ends. CDR3 protein: CASRRGHYQPQHF. The CDR3 DNA sequence: TGTGCCAGCAGGCGAGGACATTACCAGCCCCAGCATTTT.